These 11 T cell receptor beta chains share one sample of origin, sequenced in a study of human T cells and chemical hapten exposure. A single record per CDR3 protein comes from TCRdb applying MiXCR to the RACE reads. The sample carries approximately 350,000 distinct CDR3 sequences, about 6.9% recorded once. Noted time point: patch test 2, 6 weeks after DPC sensitization. This sample's treatment: therapeutic diphenylcyclopropenone sensitization with weekly scalp DPC. Source: whole blood, taken in connection with sensitization to the hapten diphenylcyclopropenone (DPC). These TCRs come from a woman under 30 with alopecia areata. Some clones in this sample may be carry-over from other donors' samples.

In the case of this clonotype: Being one base from a much bigger clone, this may be a read error. The chain is built from TRBV4-1 and TRBJ1-1; no reliable D call. Germline assignment: CDR1 MGHRA and CDR2 YSYEKL. Trimming shortened V by 6 bases and J by 4 bases, and 15 bases separated the two germline ends. This CDR3 contains 14 residues. The CDR3 spells CASRYSGIRTEAFF. CDR3 nucleotide sequence: TGCGCCAGCAGGTACAGTGGAATCCGCACTGAAGCTTTCTTT.

This clonotype was counted at least ten times. J is TRBJ2-3 and V is TRBV7-2, with 7 bases fitting TRBD2. Germline loops: CDR1 SGHTA, CDR2 FQGNSA. The V and J ends lost 4 bases and 0 bases, in that order; junction bases with no gene match: 1. The CDR3 covers 14 residues. CDR3 region: CASSSAGSTDTQYF. The CDR3 DNA reads as TGTGCCAGCAGCTCAGCGGGGAGCACAGATACGCAGTATTTT.

In this sample, this clonotype turned up a few times. This chain connects TRBV4-3 to TRBJ2-3; 10 bases align to TRBD2. Per the germline V gene, CDR1 is LGHNA and CDR2 is YSLEER. V trimming: 4 bases; J trimming: 2 bases; junction bases outside the gene matches: 6. The CDR3 is made up of 16 amino acids. CDR3 sequence: CASSLGLASVTDTQYF. The CDR3 region has the DNA TGCGCCAGCAGCCTGGGACTAGCGTCCGTCACAGATACGCAGTATTTT.

This clonotype was seen many times. The chain couples TRBV12-3 or TRBV12-4 to TRBJ1-3, with unresolved D. Trimming took 3 bases from V and 6 from J, leaving 6 bases between them. The CDR3 runs 12 residues. The CDR3 protein is CASSFLQNTIYF. DNA for the CDR3: TGTGCCAGCAGTTTTCTGCAAAACACCATATATTTT.

This clonotype has a count of ten or more. This chain links TRBV12-3 or TRBV12-4 with TRBJ1-1; 7 bases map to TRBD1. This CDR3 has 15 residues. J gave up 1 base and V 8 bases, and 10 bases lay outside the gene matches. The CDR3 DNA reads TGTGCCAGCCGCCGGTGGACAGGCCGGAACACTGAAGCTTTCTTT. Its translation: CASRRWTGRNTEAFF.

This clonotype was counted between two and nine times. The chain combines TRBV28 with TRBJ1-1; 9 bases agree with TRBD1. The CDR3 sequence is 16 residues long. Germline lookup yields CDR1 MDHEN and CDR2 SYDVKM. With V trimmed by 5 bases and J by 5 bases, 12 bases remained unmatched. DNA for the CDR3: TGTGCCAGCAGTCTCAACAAACAGGGGGCGAGTACTGAAGCTTTCTTT. Amino acid sequence: CASSLNKQGASTEAFF.

This clonotype was found many times. V usage is TRBV20-1 and J usage is TRBJ2-6; D remains unclear. Trimming pared 4 bases from V and 0 bases from J, leaving 4 bases between. The germline V gene encodes CDR1 DFQATT and CDR2 SNEGSKA (reference sequence). The CDR3 has 13 amino acids. In nucleotides, the CDR3 is TGCAGTGCTACAAGCTCTGGGGCCAACGTCCTGACTTTC. It codes for CSATSSGANVLTF.

This clonotype was recorded many times. The chain joins TRBV2 to TRBJ2-6; maybe TRBD2 (6 bases). The germline gives CDR1 SNHLY, CDR2 FYNNEI. This CDR3 spans 16 amino acids. V lost 3 bases and J 2 bases, leaving 11 bases between the germline ends. The DNA of the CDR3 is TGTGCCAGCAGTGAGTTGGGGGGAGCTGGGGCCAACGTCCTGACTTTC. It specifies CASSELGGAGANVLTF.

This clonotype was observed many times. V is TRBV4-1 and J is TRBJ1-4, with 9 bases that match TRBD1. This CDR3 has 17 amino acids. The V gene's germline CDR1 is MGHRA and CDR2 YSYEKL. The junction had 10 bases not matched to a gene; V was cut back by 0 bases and J by 8 bases. As DNA, the CDR3 is TGCGCCAGCAGCCAAGAATGGACAGGGGTCGATATGGAAAAACTGTTTTTT. It specifies CASSQEWTGVDMEKLFF.

This clonotype was counted a few times. The chain couples TRBV18 to TRBJ1-4, with D maybe TRBD1 (5 bases). The V gene's germline CDR1 is KGHSH and CDR2 LQKENI. Trimming removed 0 bases at V and 5 bases at J, with 7 bases between. This CDR3 has 14 amino acids. The CDR3 DNA reads as TGTGCCAGCTCACCACCGGGGCAAAATGAAAAACTGTTTTTT. Translating it yields CASSPPGQNEKLFF.

The chain recombines TRBV5-1 with TRBJ2-1, with 13 nucleotides matching TRBD2. Germline CDR1 SGHRS, CDR2 YFSETQ. This CDR3 spans 19 amino acids. Trimming cost V 2 bases and J 2 bases; bases outside gene matches: 10. CDR3 bases: TGCGCCAGCAGCTTCCGCTCGATGACTAGCGGGGGGACCTACAATGAGCAGTTCTTC. It codes for CASSFRSMTSGGTYNEQFF.